These 15 T cell receptor beta chains originate from one sample sequenced in a study of blood T cell repertoires in COVID-19. Assay used: immunoSEQ multiplex PCR; TCRdb lists only in-frame clones, some missing. The top ten clones hold 6.2% of a sample with fewer than 150,000 clones, over 65% of them seen once. The sequenced material came from peripheral blood. The receptor set was obtained from a man in his 70s with acute or convalescent COVID-19.

V and J are TRBV12-3 or TRBV12-4 and TRBJ2-2; maybe TRBD1 (6 bases). The V and J ends lost 3 bases and 7 bases respectively, with 9 bases between them. This CDR3 comprises 13 residues. The CDR3 sequence: CASSFRGSGELFF. Written as DNA, the CDR3 is TGTGCCAGCAGTTTCAGGGGAAGCGGGGAGCTGTTTTTT.

This chain uses TRBV7-9 with TRBJ1-2; 9 bases are shared with TRBD1. Germline V gene lookup returns CDR1 SEHNR and CDR2 FQNEAQ (reference sequence). The CDR3 loop spans 12 amino acids. V shed 10 bases and J 9 bases; nucleotides not matched to a gene: 9. The CDR3 is CATEGDRASYTF. The CDR3 DNA follows: TGTGCCACCGAAGGGGACAGGGCGAGCTACACCTTC.

CDR3 nucleotides: TGTGCCAGCAGCCAAGACCCAGCGGGGGTTCAAGAGACCCAGTACTTC. Translating it yields CASSQDPAGVQETQYF. The genes are TRBV3-1 (or the pseudogene TRBV3-2) and TRBJ2-5; the match to TRBD2 covers 8 bases. With 0 bases clipped from V and 2 bases from J, the junction kept 5 bases outside the gene matches. This CDR3 has 16 residues. In germline, CDR1 is LGHDT, CDR2 YNNKEL (reference sequence).

This clone was observed a few times. The chain combines TRBV3-1 (or the pseudogene TRBV3-2) with TRBJ2-6, with D possibly being TRBD1 (6 bases). This CDR3 is 15 amino acids long. Looked up from germline, CDR1 is LGHDT and CDR2 is YNNKEL (reference sequence). The ends were cut back, 2 bases at V and 3 bases at J, with 8 bases in the middle. The CDR3 coding sequence is TGTGCCAGCAGCCAACCAGGGGTTGGGGCCAACGTCCTGACTTTC. Amino acids: CASSQPGVGANVLTF.

The chain employs TRBV28 and TRBJ1-4; D gene ambiguous. The CDR3 extends over 14 amino acids. The V gene lost 2 bases and the J gene lost 4 bases, with 8 bases spanning the gap. Germline values: CDR1 MDHEN, CDR2 SYDVKM. CDR3 sequence (DNA): TGTGCCAGCAGTTTACTAGGTGATAATGAAAAACTGTTTTTT. Residues: CASSLLGDNEKLFF.

A single count supports this clone. CDR3 sequence reads: CASSGRQQRGGYTF. The DNA of the CDR3 is TGTGCCAGCAGCGGAAGACAGCAAAGGGGTGGCTACACCTTC. The rearrangement uses TRBV7-9 and TRBJ1-2, with D tentatively TRBD1 (5 bases). The CDR3 is 14 residues long. Trimming stripped 5 bases from V and 7 bases from J, with 17 bases between. The germline V gene has CDR1 SEHNR and CDR2 FQNEAQ (reference sequence).

V usage is TRBV6-6 and J usage is TRBJ1-4; D gene unclear. Germline V gene data show CDR1 as MNHNY and CDR2 as SVGAGI (reference sequence). V shed 6 bases and J shed 2 bases, with 10 bases lying between them. CDR3 size: 14 residues. The CDR3: CASSESGTNEKLFF. DNA of the CDR3: TGTGCCAGCAGCGAAAGCGGGACTAATGAAAAACTGTTTTTT.

This clone was recorded a few times. CDR3 protein: CASSSRGEGSEAFF. CDR3 nucleotides: TGTGCCAGCAGCTCTCGGGGGGAAGGTTCTGAAGCTTTCTTT. This chain links TRBV11-2 with TRBJ1-1, with a weak D call TRBD1 (5 bases). CDR3 length: 14 amino acids. Trimming left V 4 bases short and J 6 bases short, with 15 bases between. Germline CDR1 and CDR2: SGHAT and FQNNGV.

This clone was recorded a few times. V and J are TRBV5-1 and TRBJ1-1, with 11 positions matching TRBD1. The CDR3 spans 15 residues. Looked up from germline, CDR1 is SGHRS and CDR2 is YFSETQ. Trimming took 3 bases from V and 3 from J; bases not matched to a gene: 4. CDR3 sequence reads: CASSSGQGAYTEAFF. The CDR3 bases are TGCGCCAGCAGCTCCGGACAGGGGGCGTACACTGAAGCTTTCTTT. The full variable domain, with the rest looked up from reference TRBV5-1 and TRBJ1-1, is KAGVTQTPRYLIKTRGQQVTLSCSPISGHRSVSWYQQTPGQGLQFLFEYFSETQRNKGNFPGRFSGRQFSNSRSEMNVSTLELGDSALYLCASSSGQGAYTEAFFGQGTRLTVV.

This clone has only one observation. The chain combines TRBV30 with TRBJ1-2, with unresolved D. This CDR3 is built from 14 residues. V dropped 0 bases and J dropped 4 bases, with 12 bases sitting between them. Germline CDR1 reads GTSNPN; CDR2 reads SVGIG (reference sequence). The CDR3 region is CAWSVGGNGYGYTF. In DNA, the CDR3 is TGTGCCTGGAGTGTCGGAGGGAACGGCTATGGCTACACCTTC.

The rearrangement links TRBV27 to TRBJ2-7; 14 bases map to TRBD2. The CDR3 sequence is 16 residues long. CDR1 is MNHEY, CDR2 SMNVEV, per germline (reference sequence). V trimming: 3 bases; J trimming: 4 bases; junction bases outside the gene matches: 5. The chain's CDR3 is CASSLGGTSGSYEQYF. The DNA for the CDR3 is TGTGCCAGCAGTTTGGGAGGGACTAGCGGGAGTTACGAGCAGTACTTC.

This clone was detected only a few times. The chain combines TRBV4-1 with TRBJ2-1; 11 bases are a match to TRBD2. The junction had 3 bases not matched to a gene; V was cut back by 3 bases and J by 8 bases. The germline V gene encodes CDR1 MGHRA and CDR2 YSYEKL. The CDR3 extends over 14 amino acids. Written as DNA, the CDR3 is TGCGCCAGCAGCCATTCTAGCGGGAGGTATGAGCAGTTCTTC. It is translated as CASSHSSGRYEQFF.

The genes are TRBV14 and TRBJ2-7, with D tentatively TRBD2 (5 bases). This CDR3 has 14 amino acids. The V gene's germline CDR1 is SGHDN and CDR2 FVKESK. V was pared by 2 bases and J by 3 bases, with 11 bases between. CDR3 DNA sequence: TGTGCCAGCAGCCAAAGCGGATGGAGCTACGAGCAGTACTTC. Protein product: CASSQSGWSYEQYF.

The V call is TRBV3-1 (or the pseudogene TRBV3-2), the J call TRBJ1-3; D is uncertain. CDR3 length: 15 residues. The V end lost 4 bases, the J end lost 0 bases, and 10 bases lay between the germline ends. CDR1 is LGHDT, CDR2 YNNKEL, per germline (reference sequence). The CDR3 coding sequence is TGTGCCAGCAGCCCCATGGCTGTCTCTGGAAACACCATATATTTT. This encodes CASSPMAVSGNTIYF.

This rearrangement joins TRBV7-9 to TRBJ2-6; 7 positions agree with TRBD1. The CDR3 runs 16 residues. Per the germline V gene, CDR1 is SEHNR and CDR2 is FQNEAQ (reference sequence). V was clipped by 2 bases and J by 1 base; unmatched bases: 2. CDR3 coding DNA: TGTGCCAGCAGCTTAAAGGGGGCGTCTGGGGCCAACGTCCTGACTTTC. Amino acids: CASSLKGASGANVLTF.